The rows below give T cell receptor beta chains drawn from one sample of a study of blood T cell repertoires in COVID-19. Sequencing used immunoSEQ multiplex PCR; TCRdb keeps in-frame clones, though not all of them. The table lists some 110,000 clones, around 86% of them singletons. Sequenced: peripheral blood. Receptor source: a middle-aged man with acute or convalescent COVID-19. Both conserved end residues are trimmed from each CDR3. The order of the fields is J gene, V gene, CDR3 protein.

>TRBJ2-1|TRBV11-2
ASSEAAYNEQF
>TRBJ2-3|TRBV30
AWSNFRTSGGLDTQY
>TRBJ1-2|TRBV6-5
ASRGQLADGYT
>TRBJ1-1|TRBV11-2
ASRISGPNTEAF
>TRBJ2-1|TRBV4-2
ASSQDVGEGRTYNEQF
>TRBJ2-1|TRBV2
ASSVLSGGISYNEQF
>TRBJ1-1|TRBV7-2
ASSLWGGNTEAF
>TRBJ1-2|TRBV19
ASTEGSSFSYGYT
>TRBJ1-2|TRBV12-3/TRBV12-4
ASSEDRGLGYT
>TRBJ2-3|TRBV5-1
ASSPRTGEYSDTQY
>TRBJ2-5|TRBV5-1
ASSTGTVQETQY
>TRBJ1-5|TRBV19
ASRTDRASNQPQH
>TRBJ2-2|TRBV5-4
ASSPPRVAGTGELF
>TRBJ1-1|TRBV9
ASSVVLALNTEAF
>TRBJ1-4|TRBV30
AWSVLGGGKLF
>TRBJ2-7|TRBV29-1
SVGGLAGDISYEQY
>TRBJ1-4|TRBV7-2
ASSLSVLDEKLF
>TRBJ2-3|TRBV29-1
SSRDRGHTDTQY
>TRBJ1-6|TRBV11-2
ASSVPARNSPLH
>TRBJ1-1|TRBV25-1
ASRYSMNTEAF
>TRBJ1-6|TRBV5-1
ASTQREGGNSPLH
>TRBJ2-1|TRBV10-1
ASSERGSSYNEQF
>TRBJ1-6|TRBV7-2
ASSPPGLPNSPLH
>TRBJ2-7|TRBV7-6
ASSRGSYEQY
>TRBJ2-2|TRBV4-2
ASSQGVIRVANTGELF
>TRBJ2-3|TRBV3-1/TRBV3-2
ASSPDGQGGTDTQY
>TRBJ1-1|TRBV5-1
ASSLGGLTNTEAF
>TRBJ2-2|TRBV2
ASSADSPAGELF
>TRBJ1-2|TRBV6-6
ASSYPGGRSGGYT
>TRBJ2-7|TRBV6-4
ASSRDTGYEQY
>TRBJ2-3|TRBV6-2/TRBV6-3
ASSYITGSTDTQY
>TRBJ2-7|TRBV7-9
ASSSGLFPGEQY
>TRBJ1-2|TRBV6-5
ASSYSNRVGGYT
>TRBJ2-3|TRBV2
ASALGGAFGTDTQY
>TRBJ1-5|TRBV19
ASSNRSFRQGAIWPQH
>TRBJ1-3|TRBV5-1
ASSSNRGNTIY
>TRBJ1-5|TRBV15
ATSRDGGQGNQPQH
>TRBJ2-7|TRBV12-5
ASGSPTGRITYEQY
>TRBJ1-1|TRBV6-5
ASRAGQGVRAF
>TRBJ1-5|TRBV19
ASSIEYTVQPQH
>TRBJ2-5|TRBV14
ASSLRLAGVQETQY
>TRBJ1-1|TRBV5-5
ASSLEQANTEAF
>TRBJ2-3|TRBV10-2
ASSETGLTAQY
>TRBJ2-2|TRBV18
ASSRMTETGELF
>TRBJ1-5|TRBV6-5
ASTGTVSNQPQH
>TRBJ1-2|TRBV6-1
ASSDRPIWTGYNYGYT
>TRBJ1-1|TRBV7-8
ASSLESGTGGNTEAF
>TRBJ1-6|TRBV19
ASSILQGSSSPLH
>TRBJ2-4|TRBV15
ATSRGAENIQY
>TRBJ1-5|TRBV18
ASSSQNTNQPQH
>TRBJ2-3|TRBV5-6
ASSLLHRFTDTQY
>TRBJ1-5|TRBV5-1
ASSWGTENQPQH
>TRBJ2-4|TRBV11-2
ASSQIATAVGIQY